These 5 T cell receptor beta chains were sequenced from one sample in a study of cytotoxic CD8 clonotypes in ibrutinib-treated CLL listed by TCRdb under 2021. Library method: the immunoSEQ multiplex PCR assay. TCRdb holds this immuneACCESS table with in-frame rearrangements only. Some clones are missing; in checked studies, unresolved V genes explain under half, and the rest has no known cause. This sample lists roughly 150,000 clones; 81% were detected once. Together, the top ten hold about 2.1% of the sample. In light of the paper, this sample's time point label describes: about eleven months on ibrutinib. The sample here was PBMCs, taken after 12 months of ibrutinib treatment. The origin of the receptors is a human donor with chronic lymphocytic leukemia.

This chain uses TRBV5-4 with TRBJ2-1; 13 bases agree with TRBD2. The CDR3 runs 16 residues. Germline CDR1 is SGHNT and CDR2 is YYREEE (reference sequence). The trim removed 4 bases at V and 7 bases at J, leaving 8 bases unmatched. As DNA, the CDR3 is TGTGCCAGCAGCACCGGGACTAGCGGGACTCTGAATGAGCAGTTCTTC. Translating it yields CASSTGTSGTLNEQFF.

This chain joins TRBV19 and TRBJ1-5; a weak D match, TRBD1 (6 bases). CDR3 length equals 15 residues. The ends were cut back, 2 bases at V and 2 bases at J, with 10 bases in the middle. Per germline, CDR1 LNHDA and CDR2 SQIVND (reference sequence). The CDR3 is CASSISGVRNQPQHF. In nucleotides, the CDR3 is TGTGCCAGTAGTATATCAGGGGTGCGCAATCAGCCCCAGCATTTT. The full variable domain, its missing parts supplied by reference TRBV19 and TRBJ1-5, is DGGITQSPKYLFRKEGQNVTLSCEQNLNHDAMYWYRQDPGQGLRLIYYSQIVNDFQKGDIAEGYSVSREKKESFPLTVTSAQKNPTAFYLCASSISGVRNQPQHFGDGTRLSIL.

The chain recombines TRBV14 with TRBJ2-7; possibly TRBD2 for D (5 bases). The germline V gene encodes CDR1 SGHDN and CDR2 FVKESK. The CDR3 has 14 amino acids. V was trimmed by 1 base and J by 6 bases, leaving 13 bases between them. In DNA, the CDR3 is TGTGCCAGCAGCCAAGGACACGGTCGGGGCGAGCAGTACTTC. Protein product: CASSQGHGRGEQYF.

The chain has TRBV7-8 and TRBJ1-5, with D possibly being TRBD1 (6 bases). The ends were cut back, 5 bases at V and 0 bases at J, with 11 bases in the middle. This CDR3 is built from 15 residues. Germline lookup yields CDR1 SGHVS and CDR2 FQNEAQ. The CDR3 DNA reads TGTGCCAGCAGCCAGGACAGAAATAGCAATCAGCCCCAGCATTTT. Its protein is CASSQDRNSNQPQHF.

The J gene is TRBJ2-3, the V gene TRBV7-8, with D possibly called TRBD1 or TRBD2 (6 bases each). V shed 3 bases and J shed 2 bases, with 27 bases lying between them. The CDR3 has 20 amino acids. Germline values: CDR1 SGHVS, CDR2 FQNEAQ. Written as DNA, the CDR3 is TGTGCCAGCAGCTTCCGGGGGCGCGGGGACAACCGAGCGAACACAGATACGCAGTATTTT. Its translation is CASSFRGRGDNRANTDTQYF. Full variable domain (remainder filled in from reference TRBV7-8 and TRBJ2-3): GAGVSQSPRYKVAKRGQDVALRCDPISGHVSLFWYQQALGQGPEFLTYFQNEAQLDKSGLPSDRFFAERPEGSVSTLKIQRTQQEDSAVYLCASSFRGRGDNRANTDTQYFGPGTRLTVL.